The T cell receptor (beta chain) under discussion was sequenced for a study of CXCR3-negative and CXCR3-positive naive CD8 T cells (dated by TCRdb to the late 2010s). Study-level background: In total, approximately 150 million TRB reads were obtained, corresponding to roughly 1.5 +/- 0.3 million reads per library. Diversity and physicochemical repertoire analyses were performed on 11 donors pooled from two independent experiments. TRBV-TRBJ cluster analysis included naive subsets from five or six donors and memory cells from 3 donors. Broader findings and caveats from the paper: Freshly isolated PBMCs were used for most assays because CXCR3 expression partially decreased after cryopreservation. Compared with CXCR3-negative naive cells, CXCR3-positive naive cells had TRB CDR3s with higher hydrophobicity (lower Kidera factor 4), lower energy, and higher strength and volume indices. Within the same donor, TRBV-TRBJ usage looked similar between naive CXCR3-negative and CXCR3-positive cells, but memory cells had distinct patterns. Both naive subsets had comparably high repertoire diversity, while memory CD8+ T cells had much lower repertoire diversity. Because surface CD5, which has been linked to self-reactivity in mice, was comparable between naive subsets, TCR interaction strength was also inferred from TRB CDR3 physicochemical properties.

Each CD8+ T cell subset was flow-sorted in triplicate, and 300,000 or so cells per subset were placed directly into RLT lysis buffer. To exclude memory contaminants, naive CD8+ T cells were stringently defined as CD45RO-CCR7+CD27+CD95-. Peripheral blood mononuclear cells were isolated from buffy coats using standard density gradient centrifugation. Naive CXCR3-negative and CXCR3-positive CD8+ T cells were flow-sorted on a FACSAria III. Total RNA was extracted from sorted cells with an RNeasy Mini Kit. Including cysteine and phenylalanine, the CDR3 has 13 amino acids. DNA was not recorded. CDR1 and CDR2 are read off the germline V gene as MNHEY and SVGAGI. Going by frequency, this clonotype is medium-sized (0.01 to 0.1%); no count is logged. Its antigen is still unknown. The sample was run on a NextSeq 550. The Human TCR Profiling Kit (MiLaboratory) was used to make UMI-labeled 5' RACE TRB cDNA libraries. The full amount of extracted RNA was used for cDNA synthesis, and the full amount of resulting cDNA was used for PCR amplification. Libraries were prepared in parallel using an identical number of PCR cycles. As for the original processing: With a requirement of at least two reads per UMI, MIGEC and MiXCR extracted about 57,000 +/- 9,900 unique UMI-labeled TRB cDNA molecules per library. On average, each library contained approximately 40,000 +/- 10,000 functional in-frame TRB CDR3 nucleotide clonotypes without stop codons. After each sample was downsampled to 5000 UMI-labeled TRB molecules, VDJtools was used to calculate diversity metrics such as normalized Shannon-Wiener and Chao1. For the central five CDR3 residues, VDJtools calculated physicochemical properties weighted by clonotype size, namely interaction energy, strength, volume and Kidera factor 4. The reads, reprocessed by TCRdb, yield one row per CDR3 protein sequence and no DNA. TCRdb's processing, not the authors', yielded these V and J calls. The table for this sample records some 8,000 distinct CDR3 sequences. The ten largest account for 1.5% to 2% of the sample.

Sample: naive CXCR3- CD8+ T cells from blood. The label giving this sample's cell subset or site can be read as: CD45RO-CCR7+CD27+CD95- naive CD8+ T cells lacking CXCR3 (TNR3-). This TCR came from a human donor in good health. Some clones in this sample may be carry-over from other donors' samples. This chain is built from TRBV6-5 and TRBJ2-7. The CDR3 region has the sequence CASSYRVSYEQYF.